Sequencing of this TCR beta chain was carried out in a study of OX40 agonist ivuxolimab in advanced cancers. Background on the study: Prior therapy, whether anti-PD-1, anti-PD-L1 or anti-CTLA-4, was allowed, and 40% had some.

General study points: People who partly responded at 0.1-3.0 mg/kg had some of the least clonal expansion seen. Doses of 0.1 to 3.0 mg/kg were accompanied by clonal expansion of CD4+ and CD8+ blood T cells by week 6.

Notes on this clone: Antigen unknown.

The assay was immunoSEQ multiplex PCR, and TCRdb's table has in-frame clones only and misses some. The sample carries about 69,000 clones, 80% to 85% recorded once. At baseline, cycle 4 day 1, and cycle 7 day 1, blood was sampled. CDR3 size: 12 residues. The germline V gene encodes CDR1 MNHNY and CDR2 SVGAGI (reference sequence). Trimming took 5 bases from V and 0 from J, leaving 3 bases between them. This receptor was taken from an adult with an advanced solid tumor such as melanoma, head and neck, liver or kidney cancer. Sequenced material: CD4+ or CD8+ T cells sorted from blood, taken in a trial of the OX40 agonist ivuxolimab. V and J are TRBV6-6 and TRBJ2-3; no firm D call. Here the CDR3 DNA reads TGTGCCAGCAGTCACAGCACAGATACGCAGTATTTT. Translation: CASSHSTDTQYF.